This T cell receptor (beta chain) appears in the sequencing data of a study of T-cell reconstitution after alpha-beta-depleted transplantation in children. General study points: Most T-cell counts and diversity one year after the transplant came from T cells that were newly produced. The origin of alpha-beta T cells about two months after transplant was reportedly several hundred expanded graft clones. It was surviving recipient T cells and thymic progenitors that gave some patients high TCRbeta diversity at day 60.

The TCRbeta library incorporated unique molecular identifiers. TCRdb processed the PCR reads anew with MiXCR; each CDR3 protein has one entry. In the table there are about 230,000 distinct CDR3 sequences, approximately 11% of which are singletons. The CDR3 sequence is 14 residues long. Trimming shortened V by 0 bases and J by 9 bases, and 13 bases separated the two germline ends. Germline V gene data show CDR1 as MGHRA and CDR2 as YSYEKL. In its sample, this clonotype was seen many times. Its specificity is not known. The chain is built from TRBV4-1 and TRBJ2-3, with D perhaps assigned TRBD1 or TRBD2 (5 bases each). The sequences come from PBMCs, collected before TCRalphabeta/CD19-depleted stem cell transplant. This TCR came from a child under two years old with acute myeloid leukemia, due to receive a stem cell transplant. The CDR3: CASSQDPGPLTQYF. Here the CDR3 DNA reads TGCGCCAGCAGCCAAGATCCGGGGCCCTTAACGCAGTATTTT.